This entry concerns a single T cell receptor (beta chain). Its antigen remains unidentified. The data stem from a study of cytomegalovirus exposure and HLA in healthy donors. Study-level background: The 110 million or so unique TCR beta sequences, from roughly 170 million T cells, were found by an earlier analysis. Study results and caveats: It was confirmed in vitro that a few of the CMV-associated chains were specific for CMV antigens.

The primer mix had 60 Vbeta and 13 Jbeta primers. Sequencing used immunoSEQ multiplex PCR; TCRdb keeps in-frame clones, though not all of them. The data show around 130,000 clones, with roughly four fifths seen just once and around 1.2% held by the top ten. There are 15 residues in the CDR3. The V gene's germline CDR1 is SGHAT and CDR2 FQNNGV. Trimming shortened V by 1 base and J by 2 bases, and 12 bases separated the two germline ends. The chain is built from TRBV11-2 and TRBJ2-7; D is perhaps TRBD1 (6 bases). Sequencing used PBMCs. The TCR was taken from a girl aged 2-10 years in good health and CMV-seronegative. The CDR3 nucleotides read TGTGCCAGCAGCTTAGGTCCCGGACAGCCCTACGAGCAGTACTTC. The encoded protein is CASSLGPGQPYEQYF.